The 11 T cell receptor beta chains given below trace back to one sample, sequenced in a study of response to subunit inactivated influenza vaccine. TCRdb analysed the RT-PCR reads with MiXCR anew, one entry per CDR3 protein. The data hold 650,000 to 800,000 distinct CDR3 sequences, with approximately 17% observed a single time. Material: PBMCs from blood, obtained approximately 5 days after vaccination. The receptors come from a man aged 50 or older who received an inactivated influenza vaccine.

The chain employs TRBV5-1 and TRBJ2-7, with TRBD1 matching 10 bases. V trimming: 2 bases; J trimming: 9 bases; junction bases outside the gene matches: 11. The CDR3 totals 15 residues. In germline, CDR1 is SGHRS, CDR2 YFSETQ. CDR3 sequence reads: CASSFKFETGGWQYF. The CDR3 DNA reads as TGCGCCAGCAGCTTCAAATTTGAGACAGGGGGCTGGCAGTACTTC. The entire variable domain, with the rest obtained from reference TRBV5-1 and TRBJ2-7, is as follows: KAGVTQTPRYLIKTRGQQVTLSCSPISGHRSVSWYQQTPGQGLQFLFEYFSETQRNKGNFPGRFSGRQFSNSRSEMNVSTLELGDSALYLCASSFKFETGGWQYFGPGTRLTVT.

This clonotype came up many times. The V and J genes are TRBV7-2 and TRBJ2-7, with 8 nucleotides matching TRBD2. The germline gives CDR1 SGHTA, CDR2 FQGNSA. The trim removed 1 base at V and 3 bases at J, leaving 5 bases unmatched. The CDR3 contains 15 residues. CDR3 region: CASSLGGGRSYEQYF. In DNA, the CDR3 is TGTGCCAGCAGCTTAGGTGGCGGGAGGAGCTACGAGCAGTACTTC.

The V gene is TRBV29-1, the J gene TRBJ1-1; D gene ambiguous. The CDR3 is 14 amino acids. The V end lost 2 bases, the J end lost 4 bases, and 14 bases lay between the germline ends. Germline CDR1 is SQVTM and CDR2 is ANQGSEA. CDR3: CSVESGGFVTEAFF. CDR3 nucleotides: TGCAGCGTTGAAAGTGGAGGGTTCGTCACTGAAGCTTTCTTT.

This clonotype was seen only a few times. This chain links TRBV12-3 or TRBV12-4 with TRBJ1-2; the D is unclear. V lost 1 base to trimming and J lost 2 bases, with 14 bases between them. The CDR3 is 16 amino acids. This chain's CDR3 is CASSLGGQLLNYGYTF. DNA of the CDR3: TGTGCCAGCAGTTTAGGAGGTCAGCTTCTCAACTATGGCTACACCTTC.

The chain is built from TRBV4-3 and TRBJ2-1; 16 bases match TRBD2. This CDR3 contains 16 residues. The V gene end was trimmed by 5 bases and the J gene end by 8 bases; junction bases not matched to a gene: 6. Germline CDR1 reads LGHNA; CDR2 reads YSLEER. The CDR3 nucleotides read TGCGCCAGCAGCTTCGGGACTAGCGGGGGGGGTGATGAGCAGTTCTTC. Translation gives CASSFGTSGGGDEQFF.

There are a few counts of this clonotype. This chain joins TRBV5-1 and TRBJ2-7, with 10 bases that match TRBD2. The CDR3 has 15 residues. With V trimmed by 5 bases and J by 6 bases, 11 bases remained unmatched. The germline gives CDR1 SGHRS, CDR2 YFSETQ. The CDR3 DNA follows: TGCGCCAGCAGTTCCGGGACTAGCGCCGCCCCCGAGCAGTACTTC. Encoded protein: CASSSGTSAAPEQYF. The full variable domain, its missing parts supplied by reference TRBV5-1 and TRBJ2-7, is KAGVTQTPRYLIKTRGQQVTLSCSPISGHRSVSWYQQTPGQGLQFLFEYFSETQRNKGNFPGRFSGRQFSNSRSEMNVSTLELGDSALYLCASSSGTSAAPEQYFGPGTRLTVT.

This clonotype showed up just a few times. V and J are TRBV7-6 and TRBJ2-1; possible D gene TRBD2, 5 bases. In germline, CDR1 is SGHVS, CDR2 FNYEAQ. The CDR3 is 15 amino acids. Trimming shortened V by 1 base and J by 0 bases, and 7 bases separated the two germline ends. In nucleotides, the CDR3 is TGTGCCAGCAGCTTAGAGCGGAACTCCTACAATGAGCAGTTCTTC. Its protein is CASSLERNSYNEQFF.

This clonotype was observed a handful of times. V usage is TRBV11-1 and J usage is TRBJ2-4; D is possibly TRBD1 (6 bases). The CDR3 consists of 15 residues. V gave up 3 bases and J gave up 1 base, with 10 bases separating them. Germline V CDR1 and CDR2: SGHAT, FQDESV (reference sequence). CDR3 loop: CASSLGTGAKNIQYF. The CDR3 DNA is TGTGCCAGCAGCTTGGGAACAGGGGCCAAAAACATTCAGTACTTC.

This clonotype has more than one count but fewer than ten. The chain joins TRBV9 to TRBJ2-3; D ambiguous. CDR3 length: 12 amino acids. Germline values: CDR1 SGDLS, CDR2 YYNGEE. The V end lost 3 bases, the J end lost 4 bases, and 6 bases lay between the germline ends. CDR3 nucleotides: TGTGCCAGCAGCGGAAGCCCAGATACGCAGTATTTT. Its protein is CASSGSPDTQYF.

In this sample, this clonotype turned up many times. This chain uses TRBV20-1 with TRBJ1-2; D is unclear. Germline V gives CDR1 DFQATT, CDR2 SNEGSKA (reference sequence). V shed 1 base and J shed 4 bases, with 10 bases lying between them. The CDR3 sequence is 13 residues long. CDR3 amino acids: CSARAPGTYGYTF. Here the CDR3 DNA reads TGCAGTGCTAGAGCCCCCGGAACCTATGGCTACACCTTC.

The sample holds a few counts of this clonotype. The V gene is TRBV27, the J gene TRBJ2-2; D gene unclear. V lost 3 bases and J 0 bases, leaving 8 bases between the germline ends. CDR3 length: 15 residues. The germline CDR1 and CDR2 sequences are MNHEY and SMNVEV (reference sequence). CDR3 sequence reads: CASSFSDANTGELFF. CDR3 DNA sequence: TGTGCCAGCAGTTTCTCCGACGCGAACACCGGGGAGCTGTTTTTT.